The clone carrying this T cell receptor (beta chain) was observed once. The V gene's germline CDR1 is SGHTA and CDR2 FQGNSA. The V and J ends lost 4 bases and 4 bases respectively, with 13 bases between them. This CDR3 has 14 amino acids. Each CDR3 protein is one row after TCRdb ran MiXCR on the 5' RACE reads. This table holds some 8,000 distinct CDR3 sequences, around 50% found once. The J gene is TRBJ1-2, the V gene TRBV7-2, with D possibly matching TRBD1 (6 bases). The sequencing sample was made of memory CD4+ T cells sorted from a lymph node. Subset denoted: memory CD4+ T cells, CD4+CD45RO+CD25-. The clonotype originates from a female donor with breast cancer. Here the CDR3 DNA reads TGTGCCAGCAGCTATGAAACAGGGCCCTATGGCTACACCTTC. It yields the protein CASSYETGPYGYTF.